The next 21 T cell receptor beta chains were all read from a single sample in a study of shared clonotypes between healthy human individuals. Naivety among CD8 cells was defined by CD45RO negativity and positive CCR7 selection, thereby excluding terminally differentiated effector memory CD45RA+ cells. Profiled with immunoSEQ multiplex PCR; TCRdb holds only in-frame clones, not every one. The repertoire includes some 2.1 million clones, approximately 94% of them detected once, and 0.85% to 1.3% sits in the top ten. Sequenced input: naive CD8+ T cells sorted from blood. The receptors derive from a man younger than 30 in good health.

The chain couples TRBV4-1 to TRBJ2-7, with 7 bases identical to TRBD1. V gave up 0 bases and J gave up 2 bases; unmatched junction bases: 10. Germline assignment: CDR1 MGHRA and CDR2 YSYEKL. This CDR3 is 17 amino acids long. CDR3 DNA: TGCGCCAGCAGCCAAGAAATCCCGGGACAGCCGACCTACGAGCAGTACTTC. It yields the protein CASSQEIPGQPTYEQYF.

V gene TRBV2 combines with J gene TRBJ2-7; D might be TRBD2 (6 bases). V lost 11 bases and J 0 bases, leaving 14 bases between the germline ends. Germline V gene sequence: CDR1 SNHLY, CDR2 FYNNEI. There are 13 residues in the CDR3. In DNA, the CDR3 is TGTGCCGGCTCCGGAGGGAGCTCCTACGAGCAGTACTTC. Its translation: CAGSGGSSYEQYF.

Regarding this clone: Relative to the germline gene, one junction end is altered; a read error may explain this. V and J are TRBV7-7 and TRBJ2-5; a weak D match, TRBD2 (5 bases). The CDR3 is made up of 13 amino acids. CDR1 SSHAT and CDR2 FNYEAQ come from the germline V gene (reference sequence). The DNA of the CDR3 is TGTGCTAGCAGCTCGGGATACCAAGAGACCCAGTACTTC. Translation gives CASSSGYQETQYF.

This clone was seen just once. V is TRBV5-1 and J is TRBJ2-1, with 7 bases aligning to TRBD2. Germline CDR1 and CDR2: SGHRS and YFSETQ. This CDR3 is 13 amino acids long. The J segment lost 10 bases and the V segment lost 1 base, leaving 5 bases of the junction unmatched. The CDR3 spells CASSLSPGLEQFF. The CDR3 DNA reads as TGCGCCAGCAGCTTGAGTCCGGGACTAGAGCAGTTCTTC.

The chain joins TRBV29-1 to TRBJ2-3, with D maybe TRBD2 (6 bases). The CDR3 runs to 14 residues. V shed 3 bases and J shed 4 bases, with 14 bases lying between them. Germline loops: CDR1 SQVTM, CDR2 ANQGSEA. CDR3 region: CSVDGGTSSDTQYF. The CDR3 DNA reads TGCAGCGTTGATGGCGGGACCTCCTCAGATACGCAGTATTTT.

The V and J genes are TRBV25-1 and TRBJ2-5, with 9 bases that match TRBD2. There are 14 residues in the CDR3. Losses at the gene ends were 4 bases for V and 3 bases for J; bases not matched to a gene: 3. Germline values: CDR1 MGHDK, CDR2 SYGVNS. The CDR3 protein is CASSVLAGEETQYF. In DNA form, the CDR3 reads TGTGCCAGCAGTGTACTAGCGGGCGAAGAGACCCAGTACTTC.

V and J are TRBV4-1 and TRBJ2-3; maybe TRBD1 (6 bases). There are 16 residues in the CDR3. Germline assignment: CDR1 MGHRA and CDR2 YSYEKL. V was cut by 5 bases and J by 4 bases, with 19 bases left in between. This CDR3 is CASSVETGNRADTQYF. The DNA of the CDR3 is TGCGCCAGCAGCGTTGAAACAGGGAATCGAGCAGATACGCAGTATTTT.

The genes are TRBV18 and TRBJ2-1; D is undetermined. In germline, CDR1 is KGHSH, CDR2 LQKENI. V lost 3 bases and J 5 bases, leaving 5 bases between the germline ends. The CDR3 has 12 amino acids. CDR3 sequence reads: CASSPEDNEQFF. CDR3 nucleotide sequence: TGTGCCAGCTCACCGGAAGACAATGAGCAGTTCTTC.

DNA of the CDR3: TGCGCCAGCAGCTTGGGCCGATCTGGATTTTGGTCCTACGAGCAGTACTTC. This sequence encodes CASSLGRSGFWSYEQYF. V usage is TRBV5-1 and J usage is TRBJ2-5; D uncertain. The J call is doubtful: the DNA matches TRBJ2-7 better. This CDR3 has 17 amino acids. The germline gives CDR1 SGHRS, CDR2 YFSETQ.

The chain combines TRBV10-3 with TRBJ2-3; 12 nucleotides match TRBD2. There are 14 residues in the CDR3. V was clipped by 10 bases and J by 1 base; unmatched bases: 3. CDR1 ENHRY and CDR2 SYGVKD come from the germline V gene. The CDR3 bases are TGTGCCACCTGGACTAGCGGGGGCACAGATACGCAGTATTTT. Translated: CATWTSGGTDTQYF.

The CDR3 reads CASSPQPPGTDPRGYTF. The CDR3 bases are TGTGCCAGCAGTCCACAGCCCCCGGGGACGGACCCTCGTGGCTACACCTTC. V is TRBV28 and J is TRBJ1-2; D is perhaps TRBD1 (5 bases). CDR3 length: 17 amino acids. The germline V and J ends were trimmed by 5 bases and 7 bases, with 26 bases remaining between them. Germline lookup yields CDR1 MDHEN and CDR2 SYDVKM.

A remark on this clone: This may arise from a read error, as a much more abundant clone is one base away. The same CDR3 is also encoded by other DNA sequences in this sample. The CDR3 region has the DNA TGTGCCAGCAGCTTAGGCAACGAGCAGTACTTC. Amino acid sequence: CASSLGNEQYF. The chain couples TRBV7-9 to TRBJ2-7; D is uncertain. V lost 1 base and J 5 bases, leaving 3 bases between the germline ends. Germline V lookup: CDR1 SEHNR, CDR2 FQNEAQ (reference sequence). The CDR3 totals 11 residues.

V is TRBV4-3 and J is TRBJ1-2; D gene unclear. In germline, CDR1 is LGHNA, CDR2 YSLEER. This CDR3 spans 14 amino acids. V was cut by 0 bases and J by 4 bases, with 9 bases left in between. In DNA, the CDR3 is TGCGCCAGCAGCCAAGAAAACGGGGTCTATGGCTACACCTTC. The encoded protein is CASSQENGVYGYTF.

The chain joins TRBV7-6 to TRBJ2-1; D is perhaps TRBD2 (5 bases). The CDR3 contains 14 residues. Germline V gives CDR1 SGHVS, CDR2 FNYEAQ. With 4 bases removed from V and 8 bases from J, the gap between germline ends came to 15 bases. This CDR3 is CASSSAGQGYEQFF. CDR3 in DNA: TGTGCCAGCAGCTCCGCGGGCCAAGGTTATGAGCAGTTCTTC.

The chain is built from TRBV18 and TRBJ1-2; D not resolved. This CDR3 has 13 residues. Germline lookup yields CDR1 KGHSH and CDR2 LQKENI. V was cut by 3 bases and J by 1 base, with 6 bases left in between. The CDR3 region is CASSPRDNYGYTF. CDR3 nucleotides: TGTGCCAGCTCACCCCGGGATAACTATGGCTACACCTTC.

CDR3 coding DNA: TGTGCCAGCAGTTTAAGCGAGACCTACGAGCAGTACTTC. It specifies CASSLSETYEQYF. The chain carries TRBV27 and TRBJ2-7; D gene unclear. The germline CDR1 and CDR2 sequences are MNHEY and SMNVEV (reference sequence). This CDR3 has 13 residues. The V end was cut by 2 bases, the J end by 2 bases, with 7 bases between.

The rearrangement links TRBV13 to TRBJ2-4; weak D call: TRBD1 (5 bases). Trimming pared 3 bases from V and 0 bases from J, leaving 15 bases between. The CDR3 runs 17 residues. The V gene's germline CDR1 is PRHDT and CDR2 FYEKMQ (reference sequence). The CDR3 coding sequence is TGTGCCAGCAGCTTTGGGCAGGGCGTAAGAGCCAAAAACATTCAGTACTTC. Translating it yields CASSFGQGVRAKNIQYF.

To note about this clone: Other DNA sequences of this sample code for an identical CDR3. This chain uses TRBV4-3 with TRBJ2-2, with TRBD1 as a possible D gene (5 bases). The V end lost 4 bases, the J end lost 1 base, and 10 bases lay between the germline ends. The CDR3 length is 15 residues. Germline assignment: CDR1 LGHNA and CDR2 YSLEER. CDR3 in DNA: TGCGCCAGCAGCCCTCAGGGCCTGAACACCGGGGAGCTGTTTTTT. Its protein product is CASSPQGLNTGELFF.

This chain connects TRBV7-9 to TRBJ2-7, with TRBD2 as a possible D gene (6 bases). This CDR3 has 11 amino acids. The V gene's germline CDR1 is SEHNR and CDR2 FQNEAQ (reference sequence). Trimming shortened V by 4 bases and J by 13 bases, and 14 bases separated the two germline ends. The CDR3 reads CASSSGEDPYF. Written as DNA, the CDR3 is TGTGCCAGCAGCTCGGGGGAGGATCCATACTTC.

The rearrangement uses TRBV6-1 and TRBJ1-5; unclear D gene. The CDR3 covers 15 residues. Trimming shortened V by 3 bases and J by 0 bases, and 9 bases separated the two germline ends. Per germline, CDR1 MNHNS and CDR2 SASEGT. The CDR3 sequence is CASSDEGYSNQPQHF. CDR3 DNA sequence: TGTGCCAGCAGTGATGAGGGATATAGCAATCAGCCCCAGCATTTT.

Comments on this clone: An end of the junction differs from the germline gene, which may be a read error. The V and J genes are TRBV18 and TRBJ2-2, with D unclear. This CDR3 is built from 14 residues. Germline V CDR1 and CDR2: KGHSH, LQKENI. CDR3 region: CANSPPARTGELFF. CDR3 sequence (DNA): TGTGCCAACTCACCACCAGCCCGCACCGGGGAGCTGTTTTTT. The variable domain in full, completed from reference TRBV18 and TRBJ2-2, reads NAGVMQNPRHLVRRRGQEARLRCSPMKGHSHVYWYRQLPEEGLKFMVYLQKENIIDESGMPKERFSAEFPKEGPSILRIQQVVRGDSAAYFCANSPPARTGELFFGEGSRLTVL.